These T cell receptor beta chains were read from a single sample in a study of T cells in Graves' hyperthyroidism and ophthalmopathy. TCRdb independently ran MiXCR on the multiplex PCR reads; one entry per CDR3 protein. The sample consists of approximately 610,000 distinct CDR3 sequences, over 15% of them appearing once. Sample: blood. These receptor sequences come from a young woman with Graves' hyperthyroidism. Both conserved end residues are part of each CDR3. D genes are given only for firm matches. For some rows the clone size is stated as once, few or many, or as a class when expanded; others skip it.

v_call: TRBV20-1; clone_size: once; j_call: TRBJ1-5; d_call: TRBD1; cdr3_nt: TGCAGTGCTAGAGGAGCAGGGGGTATTAGCAATCAGCCCCAGCATTTT; cdr3_aa: CSARGAGGISNQPQHF
v_call: TRBV2; clone_size: .; j_call: TRBJ1-1; d_call: .; cdr3_nt: TGTGCCAGCAATCGGGAGGGGTGGGACACTGAAGCTTTCTTT; cdr3_aa: CASNREGWDTEAFF
v_call: TRBV6-5; clone_size: .; j_call: TRBJ2-7; d_call: .; cdr3_nt: TGTGCCAGCAGTTACTCGGTGGTTTACGAGCAGTACTTC; cdr3_aa: CASSYSVVYEQYF
v_call: TRBV10-2; clone_size: .; j_call: TRBJ1-5; d_call: .; cdr3_nt: TGCGCCAGCAGCCAGCCGTCCAATCAGCCCCAGCATTTT; cdr3_aa: CASSQPSNQPQHF
v_call: TRBV2; clone_size: .; j_call: TRBJ2-5; d_call: TRBD2; cdr3_nt: TGTGCCAGCAGTGATACAGGAGGGAGGGAGGCCCAGTACTTC; cdr3_aa: CASSDTGGREAQYF
v_call: TRBV11-3; clone_size: many; j_call: TRBJ1-1; d_call: .; cdr3_nt: TGTGCCAGCACCGCGGGGGTGGGTGAAGCTTTCTTT; cdr3_aa: CASTAGVGEAFF
v_call: TRBV6-6; clone_size: .; j_call: TRBJ2-3; d_call: .; cdr3_nt: TGTGCCAGCAGTTACTCGTATTCGGGGGTGGATACGCAGTATTTT; cdr3_aa: CASSYSYSGVDTQYF
v_call: TRBV11-2; clone_size: many; j_call: TRBJ2-5; d_call: .; cdr3_nt: TGTGCCAGCAGCACCACCGGTCCCGGGACAGAGACCCAGTACTTC; cdr3_aa: CASSTTGPGTETQYF
v_call: TRBV6-2/TRBV6-3; clone_size: many; j_call: TRBJ1-1; d_call: .; cdr3_nt: TGTGCCAGCAGTTTCGTGGGCCCGAACACTGAAGCTTTCTTT; cdr3_aa: CASSFVGPNTEAFF
v_call: TRBV7-2; clone_size: .; j_call: TRBJ2-3; d_call: TRBD2; cdr3_nt: TGTGCCAGCAGCTTAATTTTGGGTCTAGCGGAAGTTATAGTCACAGATACGCAGTATTTT; cdr3_aa: CASSLILGLAEVIVTDTQYF
v_call: TRBV29-1; clone_size: .; j_call: TRBJ1-5; d_call: .; cdr3_nt: TGCAGCGTTGCTGAAGGGGCTTGGCAGCCCCAGCATTTT; cdr3_aa: CSVAEGAWQPQHF
v_call: TRBV29-1; clone_size: many; j_call: TRBJ2-7; d_call: .; cdr3_nt: TGCAGCGTTGGACTCACCAAAACCTACGAGCAGTACTTC; cdr3_aa: CSVGLTKTYEQYF
v_call: TRBV7-2; clone_size: many; j_call: TRBJ2-5; d_call: .; cdr3_nt: TGTGCCAGCAGCCCGATACCTGAGGTAGCGGAGACCCAGTACTTC; cdr3_aa: CASSPIPEVAETQYF
v_call: TRBV28; clone_size: many; j_call: TRBJ2-7; d_call: .; cdr3_nt: TGTGCCAGCAGTACTCGGCGAGGGAAAAGGTCCTACGAGCAGTACTTC; cdr3_aa: CASSTRRGKRSYEQYF
v_call: TRBV10-2; clone_size: few; j_call: TRBJ1-2; d_call: TRBD1; cdr3_nt: TGCGCCAGCAGTGCAGAACAGGGGAATTCCCTCTATGGCTACACCTTC; cdr3_aa: CASSAEQGNSLYGYTF